Each of the 25 T cell receptor beta chains below was sequenced from the same sample in a study of T cell changes during pregnancy in multiple sclerosis (dated by TCRdb to the late 2010s). Libraries were made using the immunoSEQ multiplex PCR assay. TCRdb re-hosts the immuneACCESS table, in-frame sequences only. Its copies lack some clones; in the studies checked, an unresolved V gene accounts for under half of them, and the cause for the rest is not known. This sample gives about 98,000 clones in total; 92% of them show up just once. Roughly 2.3% of the sample is in the top ten clones. The sample here was peripheral blood, taken after pregnancy. The receptor source for this set is a female donor in good health, enrolled as a control in a pregnancy study.

The rearrangement uses TRBV15 and TRBJ1-5; D uncertain. The CDR3 consists of 18 residues. Germline lookup yields CDR1 LNHNV and CDR2 YYDKDF (reference sequence). Trimming stripped 5 bases from V and 0 bases from J, with 20 bases between. Here the CDR3 reads CATSLKWLSIDSNQPQHF. CDR3 nucleotide sequence: TGTGCCACCAGCCTAAAGTGGTTAAGTATTGATAGCAATCAGCCCCAGCATTTT. The entire variable domain, with the rest obtained from reference TRBV15 and TRBJ1-5, is as follows: DAMVIQNPRYQVTQFGKPVTLSCSQTLNHNVMYWYQQKSSQAPKLLFHYYDKDFNNEADTPDNFQSRRPNTSFCFLDIRSPGLGDTAMYLCATSLKWLSIDSNQPQHFGDGTRLSIL.

The genes are TRBV9 and TRBJ2-7, with 7 bases aligning to TRBD1. CDR1 SGDLS and CDR2 YYNGEE come from the germline V gene. The CDR3 consists of 15 residues. After removal of 5 bases from V and 6 bases from J, the junction contained 14 bases not matched to a gene. The CDR3 here is CASSNNLGGSPEQYF. CDR3 in DNA: TGTGCCAGCAGTAACAATCTAGGGGGCTCTCCCGAGCAGTACTTC.

This chain joins TRBV11-3 and TRBJ2-5; 8 bases agree with TRBD1. V lost 3 bases to trimming and J lost 8 bases; unmatched junction nucleotides: 20. The CDR3 contains 18 residues. CDR1 is SGHNT, CDR2 YENEEA, per germline. In nucleotides, the CDR3 is TGTGCCAGCAGCTTCGGACAGGGCGCTTTCCAAGGGGCGTATACCCAGTACTTC. Its translation is CASSFGQGAFQGAYTQYF.

The chain couples TRBV27 to TRBJ2-7; no clear D. V gave up 10 bases and J gave up 3 bases, with 4 bases separating them. Germline lookup yields CDR1 MNHEY and CDR2 SMNVEV (reference sequence). This CDR3 is built from 9 residues. CDR3 coding DNA: TGTGCCACCCGCTACGAGCAGTACTTC. Translated, it gives CATRYEQYF.

The rearrangement links TRBV5-1 to TRBJ1-2; 9 positions match TRBD1. The ends lost 0 bases at V and 7 bases at J; junction bases unmatched: 4. Germline CDR1 SGHRS, CDR2 YFSETQ. CDR3 length equals 14 residues. The CDR3 DNA sequence: TGCGCCAGCAGCTTGGACAGGGGGCTAGGTGGCTACACCTTC. Its protein product is CASSLDRGLGGYTF.

The chain couples TRBV19 to TRBJ2-1; unclear D gene. CDR1 and CDR2 from the germline V gene are LNHDA and SQIVND (reference sequence). This CDR3 region has 11 residues. V lost 3 bases, J lost 10 bases, and 7 bases lay in between. For the CDR3, the DNA is TGTGCCAGTAGTATGGCAGGAGAGCAGTTCTTC. It encodes CASSMAGEQFF.

V is TRBV10-3 and J is TRBJ2-2; D perhaps matches TRBD2 (7 bases). Trimming took 0 bases from V and 6 from J, leaving 14 bases between them. The germline CDR1 and CDR2 sequences are ENHRY and SYGVKD. The CDR3 runs 16 residues. The CDR3 sequence: CAISESGGPHAGELFF. DNA for the CDR3: TGTGCCATCAGTGAGTCCGGGGGGCCCCACGCCGGGGAGCTGTTTTTT.

The chain joins TRBV25-1 to TRBJ2-7; the match to TRBD1 covers 7 bases. Trimming took 0 bases from V and 5 from J; bases not matched to a gene: 7. Germline V CDR1 and CDR2: MGHDK, SYGVNS. The CDR3 extends over 15 amino acids. The CDR3: CASSEYDRAGNEQYF. CDR3 coding DNA: TGTGCCAGCAGTGAATATGACAGGGCCGGGAACGAGCAGTACTTC.

The chain joins TRBV2 to TRBJ1-5; no clear D gene. V gave up 5 bases and J gave up 3 bases, with 14 bases separating them. The CDR3 covers 15 residues. Per the germline V gene, CDR1 is SNHLY and CDR2 is FYNNEI. CDR3 DNA sequence: TGTGCCAGCAGTCAAGAAGAGGGAAACAATCAGCCCCAGCATTTT. Its protein is CASSQEEGNNQPQHF. The complete variable domain, with remaining parts taken from reference TRBV2 and TRBJ1-5, reads EPEVTQTPSHQVTQMGQEVILRCVPISNHLYFYWYRQILGQKVEFLVSFYNNEISEKSEIFDDQFSVERPDGSNFTLKIRSTKLEDSAMYFCASSQEEGNNQPQHFGDGTRLSIL.

The chain carries TRBV7-9 and TRBJ2-3, with 9 bases lining up with TRBD1. Unmatched junction bases numbered 5, after V lost 5 bases and J lost 5 bases. In germline, CDR1 is SEHNR, CDR2 FQNEAQ (reference sequence). The CDR3 is 14 amino acids. In DNA form, the CDR3 reads TGTGCCAGCAGCGAGGGGACAGGGCAAGATACGCAGTATTTT. Translated, it gives CASSEGTGQDTQYF.

The chain couples TRBV19 to TRBJ2-7, with 10 bases fitting TRBD1. The CDR3 runs 15 residues. Germline loops: CDR1 LNHDA, CDR2 SQIVND (reference sequence). With V trimmed by 5 bases and J by 3 bases, 7 bases remained unmatched. The CDR3 DNA is TGTGCCAGTAGTCCCCGGGGACAGGGGCTCTACGAGCAGTACTTC. Translated, it gives CASSPRGQGLYEQYF.

CDR3 in amino acids: CASSLRSSVHRNEQFF. The CDR3 DNA sequence: TGTGCCAGCAGTTTACGATCTAGCGTACACCGCAATGAGCAGTTCTTC. This chain uses TRBV27 with TRBJ2-1, with D maybe TRBD2 (6 bases). The germline V gene has CDR1 MNHEY and CDR2 SMNVEV (reference sequence). CDR3 length: 16 residues. V lost 2 bases and J 6 bases, leaving 17 bases between the germline ends.

The rearrangement uses TRBV6-6 and TRBJ2-7; 7 bases are a match to TRBD2. CDR1 is MNHNY, CDR2 SVGAGI, per germline (reference sequence). The CDR3 sequence is 16 residues long. The junction had 10 bases not matched to a gene; V was cut back by 2 bases and J by 3 bases. The CDR3 nucleotides are TGTGCCAGCAGTTACCCGATGGGCGGGGGACGCTACGAGCAGTACTTC. Encoded protein: CASSYPMGGGRYEQYF.

J is TRBJ1-3 and V is TRBV5-1; D may be TRBD1 (5 bases). The length of the CDR3 is 17 residues. The germline V gene encodes CDR1 SGHRS and CDR2 YFSETQ. The V and J ends lost 5 bases and 2 bases respectively, with 20 bases between them. The CDR3 nucleotides read TGCGCCAGCAGTAGATCGGACAAAAGGCTCGCTGGAAACACCATATATTTT. It specifies CASSRSDKRLAGNTIYF.

The chain employs TRBV9 and TRBJ2-7; 8 positions match TRBD2. V lost 4 bases, J lost 6 bases, and 9 bases stayed unmatched. Germline loops: CDR1 SGDLS, CDR2 YYNGEE. The length of the CDR3 is 14 residues. DNA of the CDR3: TGTGCCAGCAGCCCGGGGGGGACGATCTTCGAGCAGTACTTC. This encodes CASSPGGTIFEQYF.

The chain employs TRBV5-8 and TRBJ2-1, with 12 bases fitting TRBD2. V shed 2 bases, J shed 0 bases, and the junction held 6 bases outside the gene matches. The germline V gene has CDR1 SGHTS and CDR2 YDEGEE. The length of the CDR3 is 18 residues. The CDR3 region is CASSFASGGVTSYNEQFF. CDR3 coding DNA: TGTGCCAGCAGCTTTGCTAGCGGGGGGGTCACCTCCTACAATGAGCAGTTCTTC.

The count of this clone is one. The V and J genes are TRBV21-1 and TRBJ1-1; the table's D call of TRBD1 was not tested on the DNA. TRBV21-1 is marked as a pseudogene. The CDR3 covers 13 residues. CDR3 loop: CASTRQGDTEAFF. In nucleotides, the CDR3 is TGTGCCAGCACGAGGCAGGGGGACACTGAAGCTTTCTTT.

The chain joins TRBV7-2 to TRBJ2-1; 10 bases match TRBD2. This CDR3 region has 16 residues. From germline, CDR1 is SGHTA and CDR2 FQGNSA. The V gene end was trimmed by 3 bases and the J gene end by 10 bases; junction bases not matched to a gene: 12. Written as DNA, the CDR3 is TGTGCCAGCAGCTTTTCAAGCGGGGGGGCCAGAAGGGAGCAGTTCTTC. It is translated as CASSFSSGGARREQFF. Drawing the rest from reference TRBV7-2 and TRBJ2-1, the complete variable domain is GAGVSQSPSNKVTEKGKDVELRCDPISGHTALYWYRQSLGQGLEFLIYFQGNSAPDKSGLPSDRFSAERTGGSVSTLTIQRTQQEDSAVYLCASSFSSGGARREQFFGPGTRLTVL.

The CDR3 protein is CASSPGTSGRREQFF. The CDR3 DNA reads as TGTGCCAGCAGCCCCGGGACTAGCGGGAGACGAGAGCAGTTCTTC. The chain recombines TRBV11-2 with TRBJ2-1, with 14 bases aligning to TRBD2. Germline V lookup: CDR1 SGHAT, CDR2 FQNNGV. CDR3 size: 15 residues. The junction had 7 bases not matched to a gene; V was cut back by 5 bases and J by 10 bases.

The chain uses TRBV6-6 and TRBJ2-7, with a tentative D call TRBD1 (6 bases). The germline V and J ends were trimmed by 6 bases and 3 bases, with 12 bases remaining between them. The CDR3 runs 13 residues. CDR1 is MNHNY and CDR2 is SVGAGI in the germline V gene (reference sequence). CDR3 region: CASSSTGLYEQYF. The DNA of the CDR3 is TGTGCCAGCAGCTCAACAGGGCTCTACGAGCAGTACTTC.

The chain recombines TRBV7-9 with TRBJ2-3; a possible D gene is TRBD2 (5 bases). The length of the CDR3 is 15 residues. The ends were cut back, 7 bases at V and 2 bases at J, with 16 bases in the middle. Germline V CDR1 and CDR2: SEHNR, FQNEAQ (reference sequence). The CDR3 bases are TGTGCCAGCACCATGAGGGAAGGGCACACAGATACGCAGTATTTT. This sequence encodes CASTMREGHTDTQYF.

V gene TRBV5-4 combines with J gene TRBJ2-2, with TRBD2 matching 10 bases. The ends lost 3 bases at V and 6 bases at J; junction bases unmatched: 8. The CDR3 extends over 16 amino acids. CDR1 is SGHNT and CDR2 is YYREEE in the germline V gene (reference sequence). CDR3 loop: CASSSAGLAPAGELFF. CDR3 coding DNA: TGTGCCAGCAGCTCGGCGGGACTAGCGCCAGCCGGGGAGCTGTTTTTT.

The chain has TRBV12-5 and TRBJ2-1; possible D gene TRBD1, 5 bases. With 0 bases removed from V and 1 base from J, the gap between germline ends came to 10 bases. The germline CDR1 and CDR2 sequences are LGHNT and FRNRAP. CDR3 length equals 16 residues. The CDR3 DNA reads as TGTGCTAGTGGTTTGGTACTACAGGCTTCCTACAATGAGCAGTTCTTC. It codes for CASGLVLQASYNEQFF.

This clone was seen a single time. One junction end disagrees with the germline gene, perhaps due to a read error. Additional DNA sequences in this sample encode the identical CDR3. The rearrangement uses TRBV7-9 and TRBJ1-2, with D perhaps TRBD1 (5 bases). Germline loops: CDR1 SEHNR, CDR2 FQNEAQ (reference sequence). The CDR3 consists of 14 residues. CDR3 coding DNA: TGTGCTAGCAGCTTAGAGAATATTCAGGGCGGCTACACCTTC. Encoded protein: CASSLENIQGGYTF.

The J gene is TRBJ1-6, the V gene TRBV30; tentatively, D is TRBD1 (6 bases). Germline CDR1 reads GTSNPN; CDR2 reads SVGIG (reference sequence). V was trimmed by 3 bases and J by 7 bases, leaving 16 bases between them. The CDR3 has 15 residues. CDR3 sequence (DNA): TGTGCCTGGAGGGCCGGACAGATATCCAATTCACCCCTCCACTTT. It codes for CAWRAGQISNSPLHF.